Following are 3 T cell receptor beta chains from one sample sequenced in a study of PD-1 blockade in classical Hodgkin lymphoma. Produced via immunoSEQ multiplex PCR; TCRdb's table is partial and in-frame only. The top ten clones hold around 22% of a sample with fewer than 25,000 clones, roughly 73% of them seen once. Each patient experienced a relapse that followed autologous stem cell transplantation, and brentuximab vedotin exposure varied. The source was peripheral blood mononuclear cells (PBMCs), collected before the second cycle of nivolumab. These receptors all come from a human donor with classical Hodgkin lymphoma.

In DNA, the CDR3 is TGTGCCACCAGCGACAGGGGGACAGGGATTAATGAAAAACTGTTTTTT. Encoded protein: CATSDRGTGINEKLFF. This chain links TRBV15 with TRBJ1-4, with 9 bases identical to TRBD1. The CDR3 is 16 amino acids. CDR1 is LNHNV, CDR2 YYDKDF, per germline (reference sequence). V was clipped by 5 bases and J by 4 bases; unmatched bases: 8. Drawing the rest from reference TRBV15 and TRBJ1-4, the complete variable domain is DAMVIQNPRYQVTQFGKPVTLSCSQTLNHNVMYWYQQKSSQAPKLLFHYYDKDFNNEADTPDNFQSRRPNTSFCFLDIRSPGLGDTAMYLCATSDRGTGINEKLFFGSGTQLSVL.

The chain employs TRBV6-1 and TRBJ2-7, with 13 bases matching TRBD2. The V and J ends lost 6 bases and 4 bases, in that order; junction bases with no gene match: 6. The CDR3 length is 15 residues. Germline-derived CDR1 and CDR2 are MNHNS and SASEGT. CDR3 region: CASRPRTSGSYEQYF. The CDR3 DNA reads TGTGCCAGCAGGCCAAGGACTAGCGGGAGTTACGAGCAGTACTTC.

In DNA, the CDR3 is TGCGCCAGCAGCTTCGGGGGGCTTAACTACAATGAGCAGTTCTTC. Its protein product is CASSFGGLNYNEQFF. The J gene is TRBJ2-1, the V gene TRBV5-1, with D maybe TRBD2 (7 bases). V was pared by 2 bases and J by 3 bases, with 12 bases between. CDR3 length equals 15 residues. Looked up from germline, CDR1 is SGHRS and CDR2 is YFSETQ.